This paragraph reports one TCR beta chain. Antigen unknown. Sequence at one end of the junction differs from germline and may be a read error. This CDR3 contains 16 residues. Germline-derived CDR1 and CDR2 are ENHRY and SYGVKD. The data were taken from a study of OX40 agonist ivuxolimab in advanced cancers. Overall study results and limits: Clonal expansion from baseline to week 6 occurred in both CD4+ and CD8+ T cells.

The protocol was immunoSEQ multiplex PCR, while the TCRdb copy is restricted to in-frame clones and leaves out a portion. Among over 65,000 clones listed, approximately 84% were seen once. Prior autoimmune disease or systemic immunosuppression barred patients. This sample comprised CD4+ or CD8+ T cells sorted from blood, obtained in a trial of the OX40 agonist ivuxolimab. The rearrangement links TRBV10-3 to TRBJ2-3; 11 bases fit TRBD2. The source of this sequence is an adult with an advanced solid tumor such as melanoma, head and neck, liver or kidney cancer. CDR3 sequence reads: CATSGLAGTSTDTQYF. In DNA form, the CDR3 reads TGTGCCACCAGTGGACTAGCGGGCACTAGCACAGATACGCAGTATTTT.